Presented here are 30 T cell receptor beta chains from one specimen sequenced in a study of shared clonotypes between healthy human individuals. The protocol was immunoSEQ multiplex PCR, while the TCRdb copy is restricted to in-frame clones and leaves out a portion. The repertoire holds about 700,000 clones, with approximately 79% as singletons. Sequencing was done on a sample of memory CD4+ T cells sorted from blood. Subset meaning: CD45RA-negative fraction. The receptors were gathered from a woman in her twenties or thirties in good health.

The genes are TRBV7-9 and TRBJ2-1, with TRBD2 identical over 9 bases. Germline V gene data show CDR1 as SEHNR and CDR2 as FQNEAQ (reference sequence). The V segment lost 4 bases and the J segment 9 bases; nucleotides outside the gene matches: 10. The length of the CDR3 is 15 residues. The CDR3 loop reads CASSSLPGLAIEQFF. CDR3 sequence (DNA): TGTGCCAGCAGCTCGCTTCCGGGACTAGCAATTGAGCAGTTCTTC.

The chain joins TRBV9 to TRBJ2-3, with 10 nucleotides matching TRBD2. From germline, CDR1 is SGDLS and CDR2 YYNGEE. The CDR3 is 15 residues long. The J segment lost 5 bases and the V segment lost 4 bases, leaving 7 bases of the junction unmatched. CDR3: CASSRLAGVGDTQYF. The CDR3 DNA is TGTGCCAGCAGCCGCCTAGCGGGAGTTGGAGATACGCAGTATTTT.

This clone has only a few counts. V gene TRBV6-1 combines with J gene TRBJ1-1, with D perhaps TRBD1 (5 bases). The CDR3 spans 13 residues. The germline CDR1 and CDR2 sequences are MNHNS and SASEGT. The ends were cut back, 2 bases at V and 4 bases at J, with 8 bases in the middle. DNA of the CDR3: TGTGCCAGCAGTGAACAAGGGGTCACTGAAGCTTTCTTT. Its protein is CASSEQGVTEAFF.

The V and J genes are TRBV15 and TRBJ2-3; unclear D gene. The germline V and J ends were trimmed by 0 bases and 4 bases, with 8 bases remaining between them. The CDR3 is 14 residues long. The germline V gene encodes CDR1 LNHNV and CDR2 YYDKDF (reference sequence). CDR3 residues: CATSRDYGADTQYF. In nucleotides, the CDR3 is TGTGCCACCAGCAGAGATTACGGAGCAGATACGCAGTATTTT.

The chain combines TRBV9 with TRBJ1-2; D gene uncertain. Germline V gene lookup returns CDR1 SGDLS and CDR2 YYNGEE. Trimming left V 0 bases short and J 0 bases short, with 12 bases between. CDR3 size: 16 residues. The chain's CDR3 is CASSVDGQPTNYGYTF. CDR3 nucleotide sequence: TGTGCCAGCAGCGTAGACGGGCAGCCTACTAACTATGGCTACACCTTC.

Only a few counts were recorded for this clone. The chain recombines TRBV6-5 with TRBJ1-5; D is unclear. Trimming took 0 bases from V and 5 from J, leaving 14 bases between them. The CDR3 is made up of 16 amino acids. CDR1 and CDR2 from the germline V gene are MNHEY and SVGAGI. CDR3 sequence: CASSYSAGAYDQPQHF. CDR3 DNA sequence: TGTGCCAGCAGTTACTCCGCAGGAGCCTACGATCAGCCCCAGCATTTT.

The chain combines TRBV27 with TRBJ1-2; 12 bases fit TRBD1. The CDR3 covers 17 residues. Germline V gives CDR1 MNHEY, CDR2 SMNVEV (reference sequence). V lost 7 bases to trimming and J lost 7 bases; unmatched junction nucleotides: 16. The CDR3 DNA sequence: TGTGCCAGCACCTTCTTATCGGGACAGGGGGCAACGGCTGGCTACACCTTC. Encoded protein: CASTFLSGQGATAGYTF.

The chain uses TRBV14 and TRBJ2-2; D is unclear. The length of the CDR3 is 15 residues. The germline V gene encodes CDR1 SGHDN and CDR2 FVKESK. V lost 1 base and J 3 bases, leaving 9 bases between the germline ends. The CDR3 coding sequence is TGTGCCAGCAGCCAAGTTCCAGGCCACACCGGGGAGCTGTTTTTT. Its translation is CASSQVPGHTGELFF.

The chain joins TRBV11-3 to TRBJ1-2; D remains ambiguous. Per germline, CDR1 SGHNT and CDR2 YENEEA. The germline V and J ends were trimmed by 2 bases and 3 bases, with 7 bases remaining between them. This CDR3 spans 13 amino acids. The CDR3 loop is CASSLSADYGYTF. CDR3 bases: TGTGCCAGCAGCTTATCGGCAGACTATGGCTACACCTTC.

The rearrangement links TRBV2 to TRBJ2-2, with unresolved D. The CDR3 sequence is 14 residues long. Looked up from germline, CDR1 is SNHLY and CDR2 is FYNNEI. The germline V and J ends were trimmed by 3 bases and 11 bases, with 16 bases remaining between them. As DNA, the CDR3 is TGTGCCAGCAGTGATGGCAGCGTGTACGGAGAGCTGTTTTTT. This translates into CASSDGSVYGELFF.

This clone has a handful of counts. This chain links TRBV7-9 with TRBJ2-7; D might be TRBD2 (6 bases). This CDR3 region has 17 residues. V lost 5 bases and J lost 0, with 20 bases in between. CDR1 SEHNR and CDR2 FQNEAQ come from the germline V gene (reference sequence). CDR3 sequence reads: CASSLLIRDGSSYEQYF. The CDR3 DNA reads as TGTGCCAGCAGCCTCCTAATTCGGGACGGGAGCTCCTACGAGCAGTACTTC.

The V gene is TRBV7-2, the J gene TRBJ1-4, with D possibly being TRBD1 (6 bases). CDR1 is SGHTA and CDR2 is FQGNSA in the germline V gene. Trimming took 2 bases from V and 9 from J, leaving 19 bases between them. The CDR3 loop spans 16 amino acids. The CDR3 nucleotides are TGTGCCAGCAGCTTAAATAATGTGCAGGGGAGGCAAAAACTGTTTTTT. Its protein product is CASSLNNVQGRQKLFF.

This clone was observed at least ten times. The chain has TRBV5-5 and TRBJ2-7; weak D call: TRBD1 (5 bases). Trimming removed 4 bases at V and 2 bases at J, with 10 bases between. The CDR3 contains 13 residues. Germline V lookup: CDR1 SGHKS, CDR2 YYEKEE (reference sequence). CDR3 sequence reads: CASSGAGAYEQYF. The CDR3 DNA sequence: TGTGCCAGCAGCGGGGCAGGAGCCTACGAGCAGTACTTC. The full variable domain, its missing parts supplied by reference TRBV5-5 and TRBJ2-7, is DAGVTQSPTHLIKTRGQQVTLRCSPISGHKSVSWYQQVLGQGPQFIFQYYEKEERGRGNFPDRFSARQFPNYSSELNVNALLLGDSALYLCASSGAGAYEQYFGPGTRLTVT.

This clone showed up just a few times. In the same sample, other DNA sequences code for this CDR3. The rearrangement links TRBV7-3 to TRBJ1-1, with D possibly TRBD1 on 6 matching bases. The CDR3 is 13 residues long. V lost 4 bases and J lost 1, with 7 bases in between. Germline-derived CDR1 and CDR2 are SGHTA and FQGTGA. The CDR3 region has the DNA TGTGCCAGCAGCTCGACAGGGAACACTGAAGCTTTCTTT. Translating it yields CASSSTGNTEAFF.

CDR3 sequence: CASSLAGSPDTDTQYF. For the CDR3, the DNA is TGCGCCAGCAGCTTGGCCGGATCGCCAGACACAGATACGCAGTATTTT. The V call is TRBV5-1, the J call TRBJ2-3; the D is unclear. This CDR3 comprises 16 residues. Germline assignment: CDR1 SGHRS and CDR2 YFSETQ. V was shortened by 0 bases and J by 2 bases, with 13 bases between the two germline ends.

The CDR3 sequence is CASRLDRGNTGELFF. CDR3 in DNA: TGTGCCAGCAGGTTGGACAGGGGGAACACCGGGGAGCTGTTTTTT. The chain has TRBV11-1 and TRBJ2-2; 9 nucleotides match TRBD1. This CDR3 has 15 amino acids. CDR1 is SGHAT, CDR2 FQDESV, per germline (reference sequence). Trimming removed 6 bases from V and 1 base from J; junction bases left unmatched: 3.

Note on this clone: The same CDR3 is also encoded by other DNA sequences in this sample. The rearrangement uses TRBV6-1 and TRBJ1-5; 10 nucleotides line up with TRBD1. This CDR3 comprises 15 residues. CDR1 MNHNS and CDR2 SASEGT come from the germline V gene. The V gene end was trimmed by 3 bases and the J gene end by 2 bases; junction bases not matched to a gene: 1. CDR3 amino acids: CASSDGQGGNQPQHF. DNA for the CDR3: TGTGCCAGCAGTGACGGACAGGGGGGCAATCAGCCCCAGCATTTT.

With respect to this clone: Other DNA sequences in this specimen translate into the identical CDR3. J is TRBJ1-1 and V is TRBV18; D gene uncertain. The CDR3 spans 13 residues. V shed 6 bases and J shed 1 base, with 9 bases lying between them. Germline V gene data show CDR1 as KGHSH and CDR2 as LQKENI. The CDR3 is CASSKTENTEAFF. The DNA for the CDR3 is TGTGCCAGCTCTAAGACCGAGAACACTGAAGCTTTCTTT.

This rearrangement joins TRBV19 to TRBJ1-5; D not resolved. The CDR3 contains 15 residues. Germline CDR1 is LNHDA and CDR2 is SQIVND (reference sequence). Trimming pared 5 bases from V and 0 bases from J, leaving 11 bases between. CDR3 nucleotide sequence: TGTGCCAGTAGTTATGACCTTTATAGCAATCAGCCCCAGCATTTT. Translated, it gives CASSYDLYSNQPQHF.

The rearrangement uses TRBV7-9 and TRBJ1-2; D call uncertain. V shed 1 base and J shed 6 bases, with 6 bases lying between them. Germline assignment: CDR1 SEHNR and CDR2 FQNEAQ (reference sequence). CDR3 size: 12 residues. The DNA for the CDR3 is TGTGCCAGCAGCTTAGGAGAGGATGGCTACACCTTC. Translating it yields CASSLGEDGYTF.

This clone appeared many times. V usage is TRBV2 and J usage is TRBJ2-7; unclear D gene. Germline V gene lookup returns CDR1 SNHLY and CDR2 FYNNEI. Trimming stripped 5 bases from V and 2 bases from J, with 10 bases between. This CDR3 spans 13 amino acids. In DNA form, the CDR3 reads TGTGCCAGCAGTCCTCAAGGACCCTACGAGCAGTACTTC. Its translation is CASSPQGPYEQYF.

In the case of this clone: This may be a read error, as it is one base from a much larger clone. Other DNA sequences in the sample encode the same CDR3. The chain couples TRBV28 to TRBJ2-6; D might be TRBD1 (6 bases). CDR3 size: 14 residues. Germline values: CDR1 MDHEN, CDR2 SYDVKM. The CDR3 here is CASTEGAGANVLTF. The CDR3, as DNA: TGCGCCAGCACCGAGGGGGCTGGGGCCAACGTCCTGACTTTC.

The chain joins TRBV5-1 to TRBJ2-1, with D unresolved. The germline V and J ends were trimmed by 0 bases and 5 bases, with 9 bases remaining between them. In germline, CDR1 is SGHRS, CDR2 YFSETQ. The CDR3 has 14 residues. CDR3 sequence (DNA): TGCGCCAGCAGCTTGGCCGAGGTCCACAATGAGCAGTTCTTC. This gives the protein CASSLAEVHNEQFF.

Only one count was recorded for this clone. V and J are TRBV7-9 and TRBJ1-2; perhaps TRBD1 as D (5 bases). The germline V gene encodes CDR1 SEHNR and CDR2 FQNEAQ (reference sequence). V was pared by 4 bases and J by 4 bases, with 13 bases between. The CDR3 totals 14 residues. CDR3 sequence (DNA): TGTGCCAGCAGCTCGGCCCGGGGCTGCTATGGCTACACCTTC. This translates into CASSSARGCYGYTF.

The chain recombines TRBV7-3 with TRBJ2-1; D is unclear. The V and J ends lost 1 base and 6 bases respectively, with 4 bases between them. This CDR3 comprises 12 residues. CDR1 SGHTA and CDR2 FQGTGA come from the germline V gene. DNA of the CDR3: TGTGCCAGCAGCTTAATCGGCAATGAGCAGTTCTTC. This translates into CASSLIGNEQFF.

This chain joins TRBV6-1 and TRBJ2-5; a possible D gene is TRBD1 (6 bases). V gave up 2 bases and J gave up 2 bases, with 15 bases separating them. This CDR3 comprises 16 residues. Germline values: CDR1 MNHNS, CDR2 SASEGT. The CDR3 DNA follows: TGTGCCAGCAGTGAACACCTACAGGGTCCTCAAGAGACCCAGTACTTC. This codes for CASSEHLQGPQETQYF.

The V gene is TRBV28, the J gene TRBJ2-7; TRBD2 aligns across 11 bases. The CDR3 covers 14 residues. Per the germline V gene, CDR1 is MDHEN and CDR2 is SYDVKM. Losses at the gene ends were 4 bases for V and 5 bases for J; bases not matched to a gene: 4. This CDR3 is CASSSSGRTDEQYF. In DNA form, the CDR3 reads TGTGCCAGCAGTTCTAGCGGGAGGACCGACGAGCAGTACTTC.

The count of this clone is one. The chain uses TRBV10-3 and TRBJ1-5; the D gene is possibly TRBD1 (6 bases). From germline, CDR1 is ENHRY and CDR2 SYGVKD. Trimming removed 9 bases at V and 3 bases at J, with 12 bases between. This CDR3 is 13 amino acids long. CDR3 coding DNA: TGTGCCATGGCGGACAGTTCCAATCAGCCCCAGCATTTT. The encoded protein is CAMADSSNQPQHF.

The V and J genes are TRBV30 and TRBJ2-5; tentative D call: TRBD2 (6 bases). Germline values: CDR1 GTSNPN, CDR2 SVGIG (reference sequence). This CDR3 has 14 residues. Deletions cut 0 bases from V and 3 bases from J, with 11 bases between. CDR3: CAWSVLTGEETQYF. The DNA of the CDR3 is TGTGCCTGGAGTGTACTAACGGGGGAAGAGACCCAGTACTTC.

This clone was seen a few times. V gene TRBV18 combines with J gene TRBJ1-2; weak D call: TRBD1 (6 bases). This CDR3 spans 15 amino acids. CDR1 is KGHSH and CDR2 is LQKENI in the germline V gene. The V gene lost 6 bases and the J gene lost 1 base, with 15 bases spanning the gap. In nucleotides, the CDR3 is TGTGCCAGCTCTCTTGACAGGTCGAATAACTATGGCTACACCTTC. Translated: CASSLDRSNNYGYTF.